The clone carrying this T cell receptor beta chain was counted many times. Germline V lookup: CDR1 DFQATT, CDR2 SNEGSKA (reference sequence). The CDR3 is 15 amino acids. V was pared by 0 bases and J by 4 bases, with 15 bases between. Arm-PCR of CDR3 regions and iRepertoire HTBI primers were used to build TCR beta libraries. As processed by the authors: The samples yielded 62 TRBV and roughly 14 TRBJ segments. Each CDR3 protein gets one entry after TCRdb re-called the multiplex PCR reads with MiXCR. The V and J calls follow TCRdb's processing rather than the paper's. Among 500,000 or so distinct CDR3 sequences listed, 16% were seen once. The data derive from a study of regulatory T cells in long-lasting Graves disease. Study-wide context: Antithyroid drugs had been taken under 3 months by newly diagnosed Graves' patients.

Stated time point: newly diagnosed GD, antithyroid drugs for less than 3 months. The TCR library was prepared using RNA isolated from PBMCs. The same data also went into a second study, on T cells in Graves' hyperthyroidism and ophthalmopathy. From that study: Using the HTBI primer set, a first-round RT-PCR was run on the TCR CDR3.

The rearrangement links TRBV20-1 to TRBJ2-5; perhaps TRBD2 as D (5 bases). The input for sequencing was peripheral blood mononuclear cells (PBMCs), taken at new diagnosis, from a patient treated with antithyroid drugs. The clonotype comes from a man aged 35-49 years with Graves disease. Here the CDR3 DNA reads TGCAGTGCTAGAGACCCCACGGGTGGAGGAGAGACCCAGTACTTC. Its translation: CSARDPTGGGETQYF.